This T cell receptor beta chain is from a study of beta chain features in type 1 diabetes (dated by TCRdb to 2017 to 2018). In terms of the full investigation: Mean age, gender distribution, total cell number and subset yield did not differ between patients and healthy donors. In the study, TCRB repertoires of sorted circulating CD4+ T cell subsets from recently diagnosed type 1 diabetes patients were compared with those of matched healthy donors. Across all samples, 107,917,701 sorted cells were examined, and cell number per subset correlated strongly with RNA yield. Whereas all 30 or so donors provided naive and central memory subsets, regulatory and stem cell-like memory subsets were isolated from just 8 patients and about 8 healthy donors. Study-wide findings and limitations: A moderate but significant shortening of TCRB CDR3 length was observed in type 1 diabetes patients in all four CD4+ subsets. Naive, central memory and regulatory TCRB repertoires appeared more similar among patients than among healthy donors. PCR may preferentially amplify shorter templates, but because patient and control samples were amplified and corrected together, any resulting skew would affect both groups equally. Sequencing cDNA rather than genomic DNA could over-represent highly expressing activated cells, although activation and CD3 levels did not differ between groups. At VDJ recombination sites, patients with type 1 diabetes made fewer insertions and deleted more nucleotides, a pattern implying thymic rearrangement abnormalities. Because the HLA sub-analyses included only small numbers of individuals, any influence of HLA type on TCRB rearrangement was left unresolved.

All of the isolated RNA was reverse transcribed with the High Capacity cDNA Reverse Transcription Kit, so expressed TCRB transcripts were sequenced. Deep immunoSEQ sequencing was performed on naive, central memory and regulatory T cell samples, with an average of roughly 3.5 million total reads per sample. Sorted cells were lysed in RLT buffer and RNA was extracted with DNase-treated RNeasy Micro or Mini kits, depending on cell number. To prevent cross-contamination, every cell subset was processed on its own, while patient and healthy donor samples were processed together. Using the immunoSEQ multiplex PCR, TCRB sequences were amplified from cDNA into 87-bp fragments spanning the CDR3 region. Sequencing of the amplicons was performed on the Illumina HiSeq platform. Turning to the authors' computational methods: PCR bias was computationally corrected using synthetic template baselines, reads within Hamming distance 2 were collapsed, and singletons that could not be merged were discarded. Reads were aligned to IMGT to assign V, D and J genes, CDR3 length, and insertions or deletions at six rearrangement sites. Within each subset, clonotype counts were normalized to the number of sorted cells before true diversity and Gini coefficients were calculated with the tcR R package. The overlap coefficient, calculated on TCRB nucleotide sequences, was used to measure repertoire sharing. Out-of-frame TCRB sequences from naive cells were analyzed to stand in for the pre-selection repertoire. This immuneACCESS table, as held by TCRdb, lists in-frame sequences with V and J called but not all clones. Of the missing ones, under half trace to an unresolved V gene in checked studies; the others have no known cause. V, J and clone size derive from that table, while D and trimming were established from the DNA sequence. The table for this sample lists hundreds of thousands of clones; roughly 12% of them were counted only once. The top ten constitute roughly 0.015% of the sample.

The CDR3 runs 14 residues from the cysteine to the phenylalanine. Left in the record is the CDR3 DNA by itself, 42 bases read in frame from the first base. Ends trimmed: V by 8 bases, J by 2 bases; bases unmatched to a gene: 7. CDR1 and CDR2 are read off the germline V gene as SQVTM and ANQGSEA. A single peripheral blood draw of about 116 mL on average was collected from each donor into heparinised tubes. Using a panel that included CD45RO, CCR7, CD25, CD127, CD95 and CD27, naive, central memory, regulatory and stem cell-like memory CD4+ T cells were sorted on a BD FACSAria II. Purity was above 95% for every sorted population. PBMCs were isolated right away by Lymphoprep density gradient centrifugation and were stained directly, without culture. So that batch effects would be minimized, each experiment stained and sorted samples in pairs, pairing one healthy donor with one patient. Notes on this clone: Its antigen is unknown. Base quality data are lacking; no much larger clone is found one base away.

The clonotype was recovered from a man younger than 35 in good health. The chain employs TRBV29-1 and TRBJ2-1, and TRBD1 aligns with 9 junction nucleotides. Sequencing was done on a sample of naive CD4+ T cells from blood. The label giving this sample's cell subset or site can be read as: true naive CD4+ T cells. This receptor carries the CDR3 CSLQGAQAYNEQFF. The nucleotide sequence is given as TGCAGCCTACAGGGGGCGCAAGCCTACAATGAGCAGTTCTTC.